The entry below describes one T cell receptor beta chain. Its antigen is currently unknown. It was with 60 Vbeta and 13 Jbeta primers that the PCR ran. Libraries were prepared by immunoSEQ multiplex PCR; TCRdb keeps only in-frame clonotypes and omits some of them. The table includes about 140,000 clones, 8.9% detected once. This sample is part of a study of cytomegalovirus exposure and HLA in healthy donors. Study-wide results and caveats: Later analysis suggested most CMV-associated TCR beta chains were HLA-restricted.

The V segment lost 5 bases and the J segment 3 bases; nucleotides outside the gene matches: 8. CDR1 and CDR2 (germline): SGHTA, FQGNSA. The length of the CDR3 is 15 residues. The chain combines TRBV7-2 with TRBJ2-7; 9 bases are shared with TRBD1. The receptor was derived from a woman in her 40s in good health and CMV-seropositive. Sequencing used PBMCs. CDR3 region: CASSQAGTGNYEQYF. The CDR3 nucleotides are TGTGCCAGCAGCCAAGCAGGGACAGGGAACTACGAGCAGTACTTC. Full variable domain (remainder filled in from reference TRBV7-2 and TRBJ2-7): GAGVSQSPSNKVTEKGKDVELRCDPISGHTALYWYRQSLGQGLEFLIYFQGNSAPDKSGLPSDRFSAERTGGSVSTLTIQRTQQEDSAVYLCASSQAGTGNYEQYFGPGTRLTVT.